Presented here are 7 T cell receptor beta chains from one specimen sequenced in a study of blood T cell repertoires in COVID-19. The repertoire was sequenced with immunoSEQ multiplex PCR; TCRdb's copy has only in-frame clones and lacks some. The sample yields about 140,000 clones, almost 85% seen once. Sequenced: PBMCs or T cells enriched from blood (not recorded which). The receptors were gathered from a woman between 50 and 59 years old with acute COVID-19.

This clone was recorded only once. The gene calls are TRBV9 and TRBJ2-1; 8 positions match TRBD2. Losses at the gene ends were 3 bases for V and 8 bases for J; bases not matched to a gene: 13. Per the germline V gene, CDR1 is SGDLS and CDR2 is YYNGEE. The CDR3 contains 16 residues. The CDR3 loop reads CASSATPGLGLDEQFF. Here the CDR3 DNA reads TGTGCCAGCAGCGCAACACCGGGACTAGGCTTGGATGAGCAGTTCTTC.

The CDR3 bases are TGTGCCAGCTCACAACAGGGACAAGAGACCCAGTACTTC. It encodes CASSQQGQETQYF. The chain joins TRBV18 to TRBJ2-5, with D maybe TRBD1 (6 bases). Trimming shortened V by 4 bases and J by 2 bases, and 8 bases separated the two germline ends. Germline V CDR1 and CDR2: KGHSH, LQKENI. This CDR3 spans 13 amino acids. Combining the CDR3 with reference TRBV18 and TRBJ2-5 gives the whole variable domain NAGVMQNPRHLVRRRGQEARLRCSPMKGHSHVYWYRQLPEEGLKFMVYLQKENIIDESGMPKERFSAEFPKEGPSILRIQQVVRGDSAAYFCASSQQGQETQYFGPGTRLLVL.

This chain connects TRBV28 to TRBJ1-5, with TRBD1 matching over 8 bases. Per the germline V gene, CDR1 is MDHEN and CDR2 is SYDVKM. The CDR3 loop spans 15 amino acids. V gave up 8 bases and J gave up 6 bases; unmatched junction bases: 12. The CDR3 here is CASVLGGQESQPQHF. CDR3 bases: TGTGCCAGCGTACTGGGGGGACAGGAGAGTCAGCCCCAGCATTTT.

CDR3: CASSDGTGTNYGYTF. The CDR3 DNA reads TGTGCCAGCAGTGATGGGACAGGGACTAACTATGGCTACACCTTC. The rearrangement joins TRBV6-2 or TRBV6-3 to TRBJ1-2, with 9 positions matching TRBD1. The CDR3 length is 15 residues. Germline CDR1 MNHEY, CDR2 SVGEGT. The junction had 4 bases not matched to a gene; V was cut back by 5 bases and J by 0 bases.

V gene TRBV18 combines with J gene TRBJ1-1; D remains ambiguous. The ends were cut back, 4 bases at V and 2 bases at J, with 8 bases in the middle. Germline values: CDR1 KGHSH, CDR2 LQKENI. The CDR3 has 13 amino acids. CDR3 loop: CASSLAGNTEAFF. DNA of the CDR3: TGTGCCAGCTCACTGGCGGGCAACACTGAAGCTTTCTTT.

The chain links TRBV2 to TRBJ1-2, with a tentative D call TRBD1 (5 bases). V lost 7 bases, J lost 7 bases, and 13 bases lay in between. This CDR3 spans 12 amino acids. Germline V gene data show CDR1 as SNHLY and CDR2 as FYNNEI. In DNA form, the CDR3 reads TGTGCCAGCAATAACCGGGGGGTTGGCTACACCTTC. It encodes CASNNRGVGYTF.

This clone has a single count. The chain links TRBV2 to TRBJ2-3; D is uncertain. The CDR3 is made up of 12 amino acids. Trimming pared 8 bases from V and 0 bases from J, leaving 6 bases between. Per the germline V gene, CDR1 is SNHLY and CDR2 is FYNNEI. The CDR3 reads CASSISTDTQYF. DNA for the CDR3: TGTGCCAGCTCCATTAGCACAGATACGCAGTATTTT. Variable domain in full (rest from reference TRBV2 and TRBJ2-3): EPEVTQTPSHQVTQMGQEVILRCVPISNHLYFYWYRQILGQKVEFLVSFYNNEISEKSEIFDDQFSVERPDGSNFTLKIRSTKLEDSAMYFCASSISTDTQYFGPGTRLTVL.